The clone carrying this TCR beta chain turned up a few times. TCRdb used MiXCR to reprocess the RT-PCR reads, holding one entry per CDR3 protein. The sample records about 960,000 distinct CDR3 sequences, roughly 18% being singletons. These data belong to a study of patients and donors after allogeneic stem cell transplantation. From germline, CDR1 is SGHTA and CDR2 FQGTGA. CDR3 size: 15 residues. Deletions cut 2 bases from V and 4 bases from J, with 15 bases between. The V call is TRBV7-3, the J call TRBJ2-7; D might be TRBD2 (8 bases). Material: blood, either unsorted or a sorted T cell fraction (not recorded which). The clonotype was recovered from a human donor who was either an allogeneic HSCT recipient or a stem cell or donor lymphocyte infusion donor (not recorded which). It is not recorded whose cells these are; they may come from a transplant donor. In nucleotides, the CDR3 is TGTGCCAGCAGCTTATTCGGGGGGGACAGTTACGAGCAGTACTTC. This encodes CASSLFGGDSYEQYF.